This T cell receptor (beta chain) stems from a study of T-cell reconstitution after alpha-beta-depleted transplantation in children. This clonotype was counted many times. Researchers prepared the TCRbeta library using unique molecular identifiers, the study reports. TCRdb fed the PCR reads into MiXCR, producing one record per CDR3 protein. This sample has some 490,000 distinct CDR3 sequences; under 15% occur once, and the top ten carry around 6.1%. This CDR3 is 13 amino acids long. V lost 10 bases and J 5 bases, leaving 13 bases between the germline ends. The V gene's germline CDR1 is KGHDR and CDR2 SFDVKD.

This specimen consisted of PBMCs from the stem cell graft donor, obtained from the stem cell graft. The chain joins TRBV24-1 to TRBJ2-2; D is unresolved. The clonotype comes from a human donor who donated a stem cell graft to a child with combined immunodeficiency. In DNA form, the CDR3 reads TGTGCCACGAAGGCCCGAAATACCGGGGAGCTGTTTTTT. Encoded protein: CATKARNTGELFF.